This T cell receptor beta chain was sequenced during a study of identical twins (dated by TCRdb to 2015 to 2016). In terms of the full investigation: To test whether fetal clonotypes persist, this study deep-sequenced TCR alpha and beta repertoires from monozygotic twins, from unrelated adults of various ages, and from cord blood. Replicate twin experiments were performed at different times using different library preparation protocols to rule out contamination. The full study reports these points: Zero-insertion analyses could be partly confounded by invariant T cells such as MAIT and iNKT, though diverse VJ usage argued against such confounding for most clonotypes. Out-of-frame TCR alpha sharing in monozygotic twins was systematically underestimated by recombination models, whereas sharing between unrelated individuals was in agreement with the recombination models. Abundant cord blood beta clonotypes had fewer insertions, young adult naive repertoires showed a similar but weaker trend, and memory repertoires showed no such trend. Because the same donors could not be followed over many years, the conclusions relied on cross-sectional statistical analysis. In beta out-of-frame sequences, excess twin sharing was weaker, because having fewer shared sequences lowered the signal-to-noise ratio. Out-of-frame TCR alpha sequences shared between twins showed an excess of low generation-probability sequences compared with coincidental sharing between unrelated individuals.

V is pared back by 6 bases and J by 3 bases, with 12 bases lying between the germline termini. CDR1 is given as SQVTM and CDR2 as ANQGSEA, both from the germline V gene. The CDR3 spans 12 residues, from the cysteine through the phenylalanine. Only the CDR3 DNA stays, 36 bases, in frame from base 1. This clonotype was seen at least ten times. It has no known antigen specificity. No base quality information exists; no much larger clone differs at one position. Only healthy Caucasian donors were included. The twin cohort comprised three pairs of female monozygotic twins, all aged about 18 to 29 years. Positive isolation kits from Invitrogen were used to isolate the CD4+ and CD8+ T cell populations. The library came from 5' RACE. The listed sequencing device is Illumina HiSeq 2000. Template switching added a universal primer binding site, and the final cDNA carried a unique molecular identifier that allowed TCR cDNA molecules to be counted accurately. Specific primers in the conserved constant-segment region were used to synthesize first-strand cDNA for the TCR alpha and beta chains. To control for contamination, each cDNA library was double barcoded with a SMART-Mk sample barcode plus Illumina barcodes. TruSeq adapter sequences, together with Illumina sample barcodes, were added in two successive PCR steps. The Illumina HiSeq platform was used with custom primers to sequence TCR alpha and beta cDNA libraries. For the original study's pipeline: Unique molecular identifiers were extracted from raw reads with MiGEC, and CDR3 positions were determined with MiXCR. Recombination models were inferred per individual with the repgenHMM and IGoR tools using an EM algorithm. The analysis of shared clonotypes was done with the tcR package in R, with sharing normalized by the product of cloneset sizes. To study raw recombination free of thymic and clonal selection effects, out-of-frame nonproductive sequences were analyzed. TCRdb itself trimmed the public reads at Q25 with fastp, ran MiXCR and retained productive beta chains. Merged by CDR3 protein, the rows form single entries marked with the most common genes and DNA. TCRdb assigned the V and J calls; the authors' analysis was not used. The sample table lists 250,000 or so distinct CDR3 sequences, about 8.3% of them with a count of one. The biggest ten clones account for around 3% of the sample.

This same sample was also taken into another study, of yellow fever vaccine responses in identical twins. The second publication reports: The authors reported that the T cell response to vaccination in identical twins appeared partly convergent and partly personalized. Focusing on identical twins, the study followed the T cell clones that responded to the vaccine, and did so with precision.

The rearrangement joined TRBV29-1 to TRBJ2-7, with the D call tentatively TRBD1 or TRBD2, each fitting 5 bases. The source is a woman aged 18-35 years in good health. The sequencing input was CD8+ T cells sorted from blood. The CDR3 here reads CSVRDGDYEQYF. At the DNA level, the sequence is TGCAGCGTGAGGGACGGTGACTACGAGCAGTACTTC.